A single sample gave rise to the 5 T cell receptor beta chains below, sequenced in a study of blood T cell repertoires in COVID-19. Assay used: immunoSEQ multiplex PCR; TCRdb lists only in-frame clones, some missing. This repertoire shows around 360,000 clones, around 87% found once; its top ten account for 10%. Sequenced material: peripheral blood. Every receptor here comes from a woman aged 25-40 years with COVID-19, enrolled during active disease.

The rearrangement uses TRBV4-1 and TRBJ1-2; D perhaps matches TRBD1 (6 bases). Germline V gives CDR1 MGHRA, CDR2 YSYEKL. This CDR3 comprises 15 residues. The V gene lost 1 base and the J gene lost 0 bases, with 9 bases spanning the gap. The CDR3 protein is CASSQVWTANYGYTF. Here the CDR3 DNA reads TGCGCCAGCAGCCAAGTATGGACAGCTAACTATGGCTACACCTTC.

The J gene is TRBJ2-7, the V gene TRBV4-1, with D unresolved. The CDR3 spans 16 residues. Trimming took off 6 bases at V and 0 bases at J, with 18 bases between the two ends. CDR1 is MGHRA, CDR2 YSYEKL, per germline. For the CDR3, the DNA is TGCGCCAGCAGTCAACTGGGCGCAGTAAACTCCTACGAGCAGTACTTC. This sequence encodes CASSQLGAVNSYEQYF.

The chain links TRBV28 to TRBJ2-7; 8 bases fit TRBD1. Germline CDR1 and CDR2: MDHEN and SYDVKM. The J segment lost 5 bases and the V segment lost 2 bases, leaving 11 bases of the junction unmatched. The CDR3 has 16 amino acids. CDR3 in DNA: TGTGCCAGCAGTTTACTTCTCAGGGGGCCTCTGGACGAGCAGTACTTC. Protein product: CASSLLLRGPLDEQYF.

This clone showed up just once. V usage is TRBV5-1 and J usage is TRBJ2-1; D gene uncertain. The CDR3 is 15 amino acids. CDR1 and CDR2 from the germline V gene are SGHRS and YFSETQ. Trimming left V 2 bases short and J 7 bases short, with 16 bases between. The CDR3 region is CASSFFTESLNEQFF. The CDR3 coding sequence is TGCGCCAGCAGCTTTTTCACTGAGAGTTTGAATGAGCAGTTCTTC.

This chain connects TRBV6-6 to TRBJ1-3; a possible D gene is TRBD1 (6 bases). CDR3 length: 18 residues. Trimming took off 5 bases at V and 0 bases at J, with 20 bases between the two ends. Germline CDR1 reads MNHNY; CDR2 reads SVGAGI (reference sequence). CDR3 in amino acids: CASSQRGDIASSGNTIYF. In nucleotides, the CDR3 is TGTGCCAGCAGTCAACGGGGGGACATCGCCTCCTCTGGAAACACCATATATTTT.